This T cell receptor (beta chain) came from a study of breast tumors, draining lymph nodes, adjacent tissues. The CDR3 has 14 amino acids. Trimming pared 8 bases from V and 12 bases from J, leaving 26 bases between. The germline CDR1 and CDR2 sequences are SGHTA and FQGTGA. Samples came from axillary lymph nodes draining the breast cancer. TCRdb recomputed calls from the multiplex PCR reads with MiXCR, one row per CDR3 protein. The repertoire includes 120,000 to 150,000 distinct CDR3 sequences, roughly 33% of them detected once, and roughly 2.2% sits in the top ten. Sequenced material: axillary lymph node tissue. This chain uses TRBV7-3 with TRBJ2-7; D not resolved. This clonotype originated in a female donor with breast cancer. Some clones in this sample may be carry-over from other donors' samples. CDR3: CASSRNPASNGRYF. The CDR3 DNA sequence: TGTGCCAGCTCCCGGAACCCTGCTTCTAACGGGCGGTACTTC.